This TCR beta chain was retrieved from a study of OX40 agonist ivuxolimab in advanced cancers. As for the study in general: Patients took ivuxolimab, an agonistic anti-OX40 (CD134) antibody. Patients enrolled in dose escalation were diagnosed with hepatocellular carcinoma, melanoma, renal cell or head and neck cancer. General study results and limits: Low levels of normalized T-cell clonal expansion also appeared in some nonresponders.

As for this clone: The target antigen is unknown.

TCRdb's copy holds only in-frame clones and misses some; the assay was immunoSEQ multiplex PCR. The repertoire holds about 54,000 clones, with 84% as singletons. Trimming cost V 5 bases and J 1 base, with 16 bases left between them. The CDR3 runs to 16 residues. CDR1 SGHNT and CDR2 YENEEA come from the germline V gene. The receptor was isolated from an adult with an advanced solid tumor such as melanoma, head and neck, liver or kidney cancer. V gene TRBV11-3 combines with J gene TRBJ2-3; no definite D call. Sequencing was performed on CD4+ or CD8+ T cells sorted from blood, taken in a trial of the OX40 agonist ivuxolimab. For the CDR3, the DNA is TGTGCCAGCAGCCCAACGGGCCAGACGGGCACAGATACGCAGTATTTT. Amino acids: CASSPTGQTGTDTQYF.